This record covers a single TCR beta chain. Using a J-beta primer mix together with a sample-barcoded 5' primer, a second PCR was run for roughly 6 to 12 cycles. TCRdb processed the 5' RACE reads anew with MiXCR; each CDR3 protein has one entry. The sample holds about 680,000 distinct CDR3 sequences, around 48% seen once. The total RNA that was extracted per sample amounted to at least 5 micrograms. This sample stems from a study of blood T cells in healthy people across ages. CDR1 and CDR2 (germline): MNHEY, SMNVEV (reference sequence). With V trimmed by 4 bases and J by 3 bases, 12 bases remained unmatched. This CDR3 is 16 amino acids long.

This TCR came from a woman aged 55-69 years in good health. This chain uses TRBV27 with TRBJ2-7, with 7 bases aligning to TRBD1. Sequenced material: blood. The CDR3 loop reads CASSSRTGRGFYEQYF. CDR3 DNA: TGTGCCAGCAGTTCCCGGACAGGACGGGGCTTCTACGAGCAGTACTTC.